The present T cell receptor (beta chain) was sequenced within a study of control samples from healthy donors and cancer patients. The assay was immunoSEQ multiplex PCR, and TCRdb's table has in-frame clones only and misses some. Of tens of thousands of clones in the sample, roughly 88% are singletons; the top ten hold more than 5%. This CDR3 is 13 amino acids long. Per germline, CDR1 LGHDT and CDR2 YNNKEL (reference sequence). The ends were cut back, 4 bases at V and 8 bases at J, with 12 bases in the middle. This clone occurred once. Sequencing was done on a sample of blood. V gene TRBV3-1 (or the pseudogene TRBV3-2) combines with J gene TRBJ2-1; D ambiguous. This receptor was identified in a woman between 50 and 59 years old in good health. CDR3 sequence reads: CASSPLARDEQFF. The CDR3 DNA follows: TGTGCCAGCAGCCCCCTTGCCCGGGATGAGCAGTTCTTC.